The present T cell receptor beta chain was sequenced within a study of T cell responses to AZD1222 COVID-19 vaccine. Study-wide results and caveats: Donors were largely white British and mainly female; clonal diversity was possibly underestimated. The CD4 TCRs associated with vaccination extended across spike and predominated at 160-218 and 743-854. The number of AZD1222 recipients seropositive at baseline was only five or six.

V was shortened by 5 bases and J by 1 base, with 20 bases between the two germline ends. CDR1 and CDR2 (germline): SEHNR, FQNEAQ (reference sequence). This CDR3 has 17 residues. With respect to this clone: Its antigen is currently unknown.

Here immunoSEQ multiplex PCR was the method, and the copy in TCRdb shows in-frame clones only, minus some. The sample yields 95,000 to 150,000 clones, 80% to 95% seen once. V usage is TRBV7-9 and J usage is TRBJ1-2; D is undetermined. This receptor was taken from an adult in good health. The sample here was peripheral blood, taken on day 0 of AZD1222 vaccination. This CDR3 is CASSPSLFGRLNYGYTF. In nucleotides, the CDR3 is TGTGCCAGCAGCCCTTCTCTTTTTGGCAGGCTTAACTATGGCTACACCTTC. The whole variable domain, remainder taken from reference TRBV7-9 and TRBJ1-2, is DTGVSQNPRHKITKRGQNVTFRCDPISEHNRLYWYRQTLGQGPEFLTYFQNEAQLEKSRLLSDRFSAERPKGSFSTLEIQRTEQGDSAMYLCASSPSLFGRLNYGYTFGSGTRLTVV.